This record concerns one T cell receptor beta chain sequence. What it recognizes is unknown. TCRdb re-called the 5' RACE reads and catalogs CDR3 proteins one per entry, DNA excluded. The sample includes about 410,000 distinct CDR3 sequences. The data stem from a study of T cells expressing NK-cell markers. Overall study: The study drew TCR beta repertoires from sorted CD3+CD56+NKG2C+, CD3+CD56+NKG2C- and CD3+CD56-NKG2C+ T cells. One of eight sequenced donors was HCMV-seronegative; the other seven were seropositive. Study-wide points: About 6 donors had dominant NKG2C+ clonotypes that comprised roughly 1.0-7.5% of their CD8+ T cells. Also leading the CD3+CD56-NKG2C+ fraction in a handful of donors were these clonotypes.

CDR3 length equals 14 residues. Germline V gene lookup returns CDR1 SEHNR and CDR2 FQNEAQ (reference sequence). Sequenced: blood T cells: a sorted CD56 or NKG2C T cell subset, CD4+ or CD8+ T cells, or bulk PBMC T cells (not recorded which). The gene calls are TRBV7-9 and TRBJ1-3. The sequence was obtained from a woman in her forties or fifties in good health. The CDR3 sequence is CASSQQLSGNTIYF.